This T cell receptor beta chain stems from a study of blood T cells in healthy people across ages (dated by TCRdb to 2013 to 2016). Regarding the research as a whole: In model experiments, roughly one uniquely barcoded TCR beta cDNA molecule per two T cells was captured by template switching. The study measured age-related changes in TCR beta repertoire diversity using deep sequencing normalized with unique cDNA molecular identifiers. The donors were split into four age groups: young (average about 15 years), middle-aged (39), aged (over 55) and long-lived (approximately 80). To avoid experimental bias, donors of different ages were randomly spread across the sequencing lanes. Using the same blood draw, the study looked at two additional independent replicas of 1 million unique cDNA reads for two donors, one aged 18 to 30 and the other aged 80 or older.

The donors were 40 or so Caucasian individuals from Russia, aged roughly 6 to 95 years, who were systemically healthy. Each donor gave ten milliliters of peripheral blood, collected into EDTA-treated Vacutainer tubes. Ficoll-Paque density-gradient centrifugation was used to isolate PBMCs, with at least 6 million obtained per sample. Total RNA was extracted from PBMCs with Trizol reagent, with at least 6 micrograms obtained per sample. The percentages of naive CD45RAhigh/CD27high T cells were determined by flow cytometry on a PBMC aliquot from every donor. The CDR3 covers 13 residues, taking in both the cysteine and the phenylalanine. Only the CDR3 DNA is retained, 39 bases long and in frame from the first base. The junction shows trimming of 7 bases on V and 4 bases on J, and the gene matches do not reach 5 bases of it. According to the germline V gene, CDR1 reads SQVTM and CDR2 reads ANQGSEA. Study-wide findings and limitations: The long-lived group showed more naive CD4+ T cells, fewer expanded clones and increased TCR diversity than the aged group, suggesting age selection. Estimates of total diversity based on one million sequenced T cells were considered lower bounds and underestimates. Observed TCR beta diversity per million T cells fell roughly linearly with age, and a significant reduction was already apparent by age roughly 40. The CMV infection status of donors was not known, potentially confounding age-related changes in expanded clonotypes. There was a strong correlation between observed TCR beta diversity and the percentage of naive T cells measured by flow cytometry. Conclusive comparison of naive and antigen-experienced compartments was prevented by the profiling of bulk unsorted PBMCs.

Library prep was done by 5' RACE. Instrument on record: Illumina HiSeq 2500. A second PCR of roughly 7 to 12 cycles was run with a J-beta primer mix and a sample-barcoded 5' primer. A template-switch 5' adaptor carrying 12 random nucleotides introduced a unique molecular identifier onto each TCR beta cDNA molecule. At least 3 million CDR3-containing paired-end reads were obtained from each sample. All of the RNA was converted into first-strand cDNA using the Mint cDNA synthesis kit, with a TRBC-specific oligonucleotide serving as the primer. After uracil-DNA glycosylase treatment, a first 18-cycle PCR used universal primers M1SS and BC2_uni_R on all cDNA. For the original study's pipeline: For normalization, 1 million high-quality reads were randomly selected from each sample, with every read carrying a distinct molecular identifier. Reads sharing molecular identifiers were discarded rather than binned into consensus sequences. MiTCR, with a Q25 quality threshold and the strictest error-elimination algorithm, was used for CDR3 identification, clonotype clustering and error correction. A nonparametric unseen species model with Euler transformation was used to estimate a lower bound on total TCR beta diversity. In TCRdb, the public reads were trimmed at Q25 with fastp and aligned with MiXCR, with productive beta chains retained. Rows matching on CDR3 protein sequence are summarized as one entry with the most common DNA and genes. The V and J calls follow TCRdb's processing rather than the paper's. The table for this sample lists about 1.5 million distinct CDR3 sequences; less than 45% of them were counted only once. 4% of the sample rests with the top ten.

In this sample, this clonotype turned up a few times. It lacks a known antigen. No base-level quality is on record; no much larger clone is a single base apart. This clonotype was obtained from a young woman in good health. The sequencing sample was made of blood. The chain was built from TRBV29-1 and TRBJ2-1, with 9 bases in between that match TRBD2. The CDR3 region has the sequence CSASAGGYNEQFF. The DNA reads as follows: TGCAGCGCCTCGGCGGGAGGGTACAATGAGCAGTTCTTC.